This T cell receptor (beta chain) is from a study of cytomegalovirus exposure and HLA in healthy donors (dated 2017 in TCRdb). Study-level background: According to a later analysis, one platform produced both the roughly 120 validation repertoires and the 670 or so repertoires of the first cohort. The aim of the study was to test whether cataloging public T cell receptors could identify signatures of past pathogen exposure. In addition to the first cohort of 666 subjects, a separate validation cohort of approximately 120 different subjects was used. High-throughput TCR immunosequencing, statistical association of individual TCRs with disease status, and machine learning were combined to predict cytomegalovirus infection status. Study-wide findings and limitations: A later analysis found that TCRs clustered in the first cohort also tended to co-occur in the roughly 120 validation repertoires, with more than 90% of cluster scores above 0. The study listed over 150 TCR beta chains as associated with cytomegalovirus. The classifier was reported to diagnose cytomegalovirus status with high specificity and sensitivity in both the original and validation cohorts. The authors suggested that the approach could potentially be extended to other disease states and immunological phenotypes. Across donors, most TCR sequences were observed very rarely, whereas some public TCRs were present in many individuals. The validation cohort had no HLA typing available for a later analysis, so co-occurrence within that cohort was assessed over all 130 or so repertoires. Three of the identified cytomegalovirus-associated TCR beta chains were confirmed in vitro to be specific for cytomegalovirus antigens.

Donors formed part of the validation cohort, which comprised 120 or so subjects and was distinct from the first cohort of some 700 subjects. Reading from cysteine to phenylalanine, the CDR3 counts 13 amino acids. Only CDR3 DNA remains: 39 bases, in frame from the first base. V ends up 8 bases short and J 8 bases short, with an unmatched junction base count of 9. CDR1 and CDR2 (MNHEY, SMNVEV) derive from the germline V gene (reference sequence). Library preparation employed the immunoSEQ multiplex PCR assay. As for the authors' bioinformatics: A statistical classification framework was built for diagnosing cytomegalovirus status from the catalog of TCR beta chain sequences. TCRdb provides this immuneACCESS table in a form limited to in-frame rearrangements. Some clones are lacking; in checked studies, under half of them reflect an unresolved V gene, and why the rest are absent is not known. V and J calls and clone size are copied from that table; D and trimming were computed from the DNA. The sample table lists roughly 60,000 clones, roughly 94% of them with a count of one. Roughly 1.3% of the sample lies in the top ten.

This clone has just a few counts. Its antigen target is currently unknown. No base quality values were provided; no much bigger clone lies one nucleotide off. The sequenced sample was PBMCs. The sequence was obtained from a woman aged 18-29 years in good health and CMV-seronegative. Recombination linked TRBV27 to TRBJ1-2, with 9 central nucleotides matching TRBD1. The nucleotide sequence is TGTGCCAGCCCCCCGGGGACAGGGCGAGGCTACACCTTC. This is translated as CASPPGTGRGYTF.